In its sample, the clone carrying this TCR beta chain was seen once. The data were obtained in a study of T cell changes during pregnancy in multiple sclerosis. Sequencing was performed with immunoSEQ multiplex PCR; in TCRdb, only in-frame clones are kept and a portion is missing. The sample consists of some 120,000 clones, roughly 92% of them appearing once. CDR1 SEHNR and CDR2 FQNEAQ come from the germline V gene (reference sequence). V was cut by 2 bases and J by 7 bases, with 7 bases left in between. The CDR3 extends over 12 amino acids. The rearrangement joins TRBV7-9 to TRBJ2-3; D is uncertain. The sequences come from peripheral blood, collected before pregnancy. This receptor was obtained from a female donor with multiple sclerosis, enrolled in a pregnancy study. CDR3 protein: CASSLNIYTQYF. The CDR3 region has the DNA TGTGCCAGCAGCTTAAACATTTATACGCAGTATTTT.